This T cell receptor (beta chain) appears in the sequencing data of a study of beta chain features in type 1 diabetes. Isolated RNA was reverse transcribed in full, so expressed TCRB transcripts were sequenced. Produced via immunoSEQ multiplex PCR; TCRdb's table is partial and in-frame only. The data contain 600,000 to 700,000 clones, around 12% of them singletons. V gave up 5 bases and J gave up 6 bases, with 11 bases separating them. Germline CDR1 SGHTA, CDR2 FQGNSA. The CDR3 has 12 amino acids. Study-wide findings and caveats: Any role of HLA type in TCRB rearrangement remained unresolved here. TCRB CDR3s were moderately but significantly shorter in Type 1 diabetes patients in all four CD4+ subsets.

This clone was seen a few times. Antigen unknown. The gene calls are TRBV7-2 and TRBJ2-7; D not certain. Sequenced input: naive CD4+ T cells from blood. This sequence originates from a man aged 25 to 40 with type 1 diabetes. Here the CDR3 reads CASSPSAREQYF. The CDR3 DNA follows: TGTGCCAGCAGCCCCTCCGCCCGCGAGCAGTACTTC.